Listed below are T cell receptor beta chains from one sample, sequenced in a study of T-cell memory formation after mild COVID-19. MiXCR was run by TCRdb on the 5' RACE reads, yielding one entry per CDR3 protein. The sample records some 310,000 distinct CDR3 sequences, 20% to 25% being singletons. Sequencing used PBMCs or a T cell subset sorted from them (not recorded which). All receptors derive from a man aged 18 to 30 who had mild COVID-19 (a few samples of this study predate the infection). Cell type and time point are not known. CDR3s include the opening cysteine and the closing phenylalanine or tryptophan. A D gene is named only where the DNA matches it firmly. Size tells how often a clone was seen (once, few, many) or the class of an expanded clone, and some rows leave it out.

DNA,CDR3,size,D,J,V
TGTGCCAGTAGTATAGTAAATAGCAATCAGCCCCAGCATTTT,CASSIVNSNQPQHF,NA,NA,TRBJ1-5,TRBV19
TGTGCCAGCAGCCGTAGATTTGCTAGCACAGATACGCAGTATTTT,CASSRRFASTDTQYF,NA,NA,TRBJ2-3,TRBV9
TGTGCCAGCAGTGGGACAGGGCAGGGAGACTATGGCTACACCTTC,CASSGTGQGDYGYTF,NA,TRBD1,TRBJ1-2,TRBV6-1
TGCAGGGCGGGAGGGGGGAATCAGCCCCAGCATTTT,CRAGGGNQPQHF,few,NA,TRBJ1-5,TRBV20-1
TGTGCCAGCAGCAATCCAACCCCCGGACAGCCTTACCTCTGGATGTACGAGCAGTACTTC,CASSNPTPGQPYLWMYEQYF,few,NA,TRBJ2-7,TRBV7-2
TGCGCCAGCAGATCTCCCGTCCGGTACAACACTGAAGCTTTCTTT,CASRSPVRYNTEAFF,many,NA,TRBJ1-1,TRBV10-2
TGCATACTAGCGGGAGGGACAGATACGCAGTATTTT,CILAGGTDTQYF,few,TRBD2,TRBJ2-3,TRBV20-1
TGCGCCAGCAGCCGCCTCACAGGGAACGAGCAGTACTTC,CASSRLTGNEQYF,few,NA,TRBJ2-7,TRBV4-3
TGTGCCAGCAGTTTTAGATCGACCTACGAGCAGTACTTC,CASSFRSTYEQYF,NA,NA,TRBJ2-7,TRBV12-3/TRBV12-4
TGTGCCAGCCGGGACGGGACCCAGTACTTC,CASRDGTQYF,few,NA,TRBJ2-5,TRBV6-6
TGCAGTGCTGGTTCCGGGCCTTCCGCCTACGAGCAGTACTTC,CSAGSGPSAYEQYF,NA,NA,TRBJ2-7,TRBV20-1
TGCGCCAGCAGCCAACCCGGGGGTGCCGAAGCTTTCTTT,CASSQPGGAEAFF,few,NA,TRBJ1-1,TRBV4-3
TGCGCCAGCAGCCAAGATACTATTGGGACAGATCTTAACTATGGCTACACCTTC,CASSQDTIGTDLNYGYTF,few,TRBD1,TRBJ1-2,TRBV4-3
TGTGCCAGCAGTGATTTGGGGGCCCCTGGGGCCAACGTCCTGACTTTC,CASSDLGAPGANVLTF,NA,NA,TRBJ2-6,TRBV6-2/TRBV6-3
TGTGCCAGCAGTGTATCCACCCAGGGCGGCACCGGGGAGCTGTTTTTT,CASSVSTQGGTGELFF,many,NA,TRBJ2-2,TRBV6-4
TGTGCCAGCAGCTGGGGGGGATCTGGGGCCAACGTCCTGACTTTC,CASSWGGSGANVLTF,NA,TRBD2,TRBJ2-6,TRBV3-1
TGTGCCAGCAGCCCCAGGGGATCGGACTCCTACGAGCAGTACTTC,CASSPRGSDSYEQYF,few,NA,TRBJ2-7,TRBV9
TGTGCCAGCAGCTCCGGACTAGCGGGGGCGGGGGATACGCAGTATTTT,CASSSGLAGAGDTQYF,NA,TRBD2,TRBJ2-3,TRBV7-2
TGTGCCAGCAGCGTAGGTTGGGACAGTGATCAGCCCCAGCATTTT,CASSVGWDSDQPQHF,few,TRBD1,TRBJ1-5,TRBV9
TGTGCCAGCAGCCCCCTAAGGATTGTCACTGAAGCTTTCTTT,CASSPLRIVTEAFF,NA,NA,TRBJ1-1,TRBV9
TGTGCCAGCAGCCCATCGGGACTTTACAATGAGCAGTTCTTC,CASSPSGLYNEQFF,few,NA,TRBJ2-1,TRBV11-3
TGTGCCAGCAGTTATCCCGGCAACCAGAATGAGCAGTTCTTC,CASSYPGNQNEQFF,NA,NA,TRBJ2-1,TRBV6-6
TGTGCCACCAGCGACCGGGACAGGGGGCTTAACACTGAAGCTTTCTTT,CATSDRDRGLNTEAFF,NA,TRBD1,TRBJ1-1,TRBV15
TGTGCCAGCAGCTTACAGGGACGGACTGAAGCTTTATTT,CASSLQGRTEALF,few,NA,TRBJ1-1,TRBV11-2
TGTGCCAGCAGCTTAAGTCCGACAGGCGTAGCTAACTATGGCTACACCTTC,CASSLSPTGVANYGYTF,few,NA,TRBJ1-2,TRBV7-2
TGTGCCAGCAGTCAGCAGGGCAACATTCAGTACTTC,CASSQQGNIQYF,many,NA,TRBJ2-4,TRBV28
TGTGCCAGCTCACAAATCGGACAGGGTCCAGAGACCCAGTACTTC,CASSQIGQGPETQYF,few,TRBD1,TRBJ2-5,TRBV18
TGCGCCAGCAGCGAACAGAACTATGGCTACACCTTC,CASSEQNYGYTF,NA,NA,TRBJ1-2,TRBV5-1
TGTGCCAGCAGCCAAGTGCAGGGCACAGATACGCAGTATTTT,CASSQVQGTDTQYF,few,NA,TRBJ2-3,TRBV3-1
TGTGCCAGCAGTTCCCACCTAGCGGGGGTCGGGAATGAGCAGTTCTTC,CASSSHLAGVGNEQFF,NA,TRBD2,TRBJ2-1,TRBV6-5
TGCGCCAGCAGCTTGATGGGGTTTAGCACAGATACGCAGTATTTT,CASSLMGFSTDTQYF,many,NA,TRBJ2-3,TRBV5-1
TGCAGTGCTAGCGGGACAGGGAGGAGGCTAACTAATGAAAAACTGTTTTTT,CSASGTGRRLTNEKLFF,NA,TRBD1,TRBJ1-4,TRBV20-1
TGCAGTGGTCGAGCGGGGGGTTCCTACGAGCAGTACTTC,CSGRAGGSYEQYF,NA,TRBD2,TRBJ2-7,TRBV20-1
TGTGCCAGCAGTTTTGCAGGTAGCGGGGGGAGATTGAGAACAGATACGCAGTATTTT,CASSFAGSGGRLRTDTQYF,NA,TRBD2,TRBJ2-3,TRBV28
TGTGCCAGCAGCTGGGGGACTAGCAGAAGCACAGATACGCAGTATTTT,CASSWGTSRSTDTQYF,NA,TRBD2,TRBJ2-3,TRBV11-2
TGTGCCAGCAGCCCTAGCTGGGGGCTTCGTGGCTACACCTTC,CASSPSWGLRGYTF,NA,NA,TRBJ1-2,TRBV5-5
TGCGCCAGCAGCTTGGCCCAACACGCTATGGCTGGGGCCAACGTCCTGACTTTC,CASSLAQHAMAGANVLTF,many,NA,TRBJ2-6,TRBV5-1
TGCGCCAGCAGCCAAGAAAAACAGTCATACAATGAGCAGTTCTTC,CASSQEKQSYNEQFF,few,NA,TRBJ2-1,TRBV4-1
TGTGCCAGCAGTTTGGAGGTCCGTCAGCCCCAGCATTTT,CASSLEVRQPQHF,NA,NA,TRBJ1-5,TRBV12-3/TRBV12-4
TGTGCCAGCAGCTGGCGGCACCGAACAGATACGCAGTATTTT,CASSWRHRTDTQYF,few,NA,TRBJ2-3,TRBV11-3
TGTGCCAGCAGTGGGGGGGCAGGGACTGAAGCTTTCTTT,CASSGGAGTEAFF,NA,NA,TRBJ1-1,TRBV2
TGTGCCAGCAGGAAGGGTTATGAAGCTTTCTTT,CASRKGYEAFF,NA,NA,TRBJ1-1,TRBV7-2
TGTGCCAGCAGCTCTGGAGGATTAGGGAATCAGCCCCAGCATTTT,CASSSGGLGNQPQHF,NA,NA,TRBJ1-5,TRBV7-9
TGTGCCAGCAGCCTTCGGACTAGCGGACTCACAGATACGCAGTATTTT,CASSLRTSGLTDTQYF,few,TRBD2,TRBJ2-3,TRBV7-9
TGTGCCAGCAGCTTCGGTCCCTTAGATACGCAGTATTTT,CASSFGPLDTQYF,NA,NA,TRBJ2-3,TRBV7-2
TGCAGTGCTGGGACAGGGGGCGAGTCCTATAATTCACCCCTCCACTTT,CSAGTGGESYNSPLHF,NA,TRBD1,TRBJ1-6,TRBV20-1
TGTGCCAGCAGCTTAAGGGTAGCGGATCAGCCCCAGCATTTT,CASSLRVADQPQHF,NA,NA,TRBJ1-5,TRBV5-5
TGTGCCAGTAGTATACTGACAGGGGGCCTCTACGAGCAGTACTTC,CASSILTGGLYEQYF,NA,TRBD1,TRBJ2-7,TRBV19
TGTGCCAGCACCCGAACGGTGAATGAGCAGTTCTTC,CASTRTVNEQFF,few,NA,TRBJ2-1,TRBV7-2
TGTGCCAGCAGTTTAGGGAGGGGCGACGAGCAGTACTTC,CASSLGRGDEQYF,NA,TRBD2,TRBJ2-7,TRBV27
TGTGCCATCAGTGGGGGACGCCGAAACAGCTATGGCTACACCTTC,CAISGGRRNSYGYTF,few,NA,TRBJ1-2,TRBV10-3
TGCAGTGCTAGAGACTCTAGGACTCCTCGGGCTGAAGCTTTCTTT,CSARDSRTPRAEAFF,NA,NA,TRBJ1-1,TRBV20-1
TGTGCCAGCAGTTGGGGGGCCGGGACACAAGAGACCCAGTACTTC,CASSWGAGTQETQYF,NA,NA,TRBJ2-5,TRBV6-5
TGTGCCAGCAGCTCGCGGACAGTCGGAAACACCATATATTTT,CASSSRTVGNTIYF,NA,NA,TRBJ1-3,TRBV7-9
TGCAGTGCTCAAGCCCCATCCTCCGGAGATACGCAGTATTTT,CSAQAPSSGDTQYF,NA,NA,TRBJ2-3,TRBV20-1
TGCGCCAGCAGCTTCTCCGGGACAGGGGACCAGTACTTC,CASSFSGTGDQYF,NA,TRBD1,TRBJ2-5,TRBV5-1